This T cell receptor (beta chain) is from a study of blood T cell repertoires in COVID-19. Across the whole study: The United States, Italy and Spain supplied acute and convalescent COVID-19 samples. The cDNA or gDNA used as material had been derived from T cells, B-cell-depleted T cells, or PBMCs.

Original methodology: Estimated nucleated cell counts came from reference gene primer amplification. Data came from immunoSEQ multiplex PCR; TCRdb stores just in-frame clones and leaves some out. The V and J calls and clone size are taken from that table; D and trimming were inferred from the DNA. This table has about 130,000 clones, about 78% appearing once. The germline CDR1 and CDR2 sequences are SQVTM and ANQGSEA. This CDR3 comprises 11 residues. V shed 3 bases and J 14 bases; nucleotides not matched to a gene: 7. This receptor was taken from a man aged 55 to 70 who had recovered from COVID-19. The V and J genes are TRBV29-1 and TRBJ2-1; TRBD1 matches at 7 bases. The sample comprised peripheral blood. The CDR3 sequence: CSVESRQGEFF. The CDR3 coding sequence is TGCAGCGTTGAGAGTCGACAGGGCGAGTTCTTC.